This TCR beta chain was identified in a study of OX40 agonist ivuxolimab in advanced cancers. Background on the study: Patients received intravenous ivuxolimab every 2 weeks at 0.01 to 10 mg/kg. Broader study findings: Expanded clones were, on average, more numerous among CD8+ T cells than CD4+.

CDR1 GTSNPN and CDR2 SVGIG come from the germline V gene (reference sequence). This CDR3 region has 15 residues. V lost 2 bases to trimming and J lost 2 bases, with 13 bases between them. Sequencing used immunoSEQ multiplex PCR; TCRdb keeps in-frame clones, though not all of them. This table has tens of thousands of clones, 75% to 90% appearing once. A remark on this clone: Its antigen remains unknown.

The TCR was taken from an adult with an advanced solid tumor such as melanoma, head and neck, liver or kidney cancer. Sequencing was performed on CD4+ or CD8+ T cells sorted from blood, taken in a trial of the OX40 agonist ivuxolimab. This chain links TRBV30 with TRBJ1-3; a possible D gene is TRBD1 (5 bases). CDR3 loop: CAWSSGKGPGNTIYF. Written as DNA, the CDR3 is TGTGCCTGGAGTTCAGGGAAAGGGCCTGGAAACACCATATATTTT. The variable domain in full, completed from reference TRBV30 and TRBJ1-3, reads SQTIHQWPATLVQPVGSPLSLECTVEGTSNPNLYWYRQAAGRGLQLLFYSVGIGQISSEVPQNLSASRPQDRQFILSSKKLLLSDSGFYLCAWSSGKGPGNTIYFGEGSWLTVV.